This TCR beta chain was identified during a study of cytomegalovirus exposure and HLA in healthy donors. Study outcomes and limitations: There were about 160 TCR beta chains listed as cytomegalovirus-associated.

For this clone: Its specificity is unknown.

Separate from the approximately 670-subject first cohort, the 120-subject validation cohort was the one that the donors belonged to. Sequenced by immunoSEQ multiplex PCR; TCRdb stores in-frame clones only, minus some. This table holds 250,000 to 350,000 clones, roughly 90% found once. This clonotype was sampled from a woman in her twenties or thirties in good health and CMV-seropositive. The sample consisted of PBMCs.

The CDR3 loop is CASSIGTGDPYEQYF. CDR3 bases: TGCGCCAGCAGCATAGGGACAGGGGACCCCTACGAGCAGTACTTC. The gene calls are TRBV5-1 and TRBJ2-7, with 10 bases fitting TRBD1. The CDR3 runs 15 residues. Germline V gene sequence: CDR1 SGHRS, CDR2 YFSETQ. Trimming removed 4 bases from V and 2 bases from J; junction bases left unmatched: 6.